The 13 T cell receptor beta chains given below trace back to one sample, sequenced in a study of beta chain features in type 1 diabetes. cDNA synthesis used the whole RNA isolate, giving expressed TCRB sequences. TCRdb's table, derived via immunoSEQ multiplex PCR, lists solely in-frame clones and lacks some. Of about 240,000 clones in the sample, less than 35% were seen once. The sequenced material came from central memory CD4+ T cells from blood. The receptors shown here come from a man aged 25-40 years in good health.

This clone was counted a few times. The chain joins TRBV7-9 to TRBJ1-3; TRBD1 is a possible D gene (5 bases). In germline, CDR1 is SEHNR, CDR2 FQNEAQ (reference sequence). V was trimmed by 5 bases and J by 4 bases, leaving 9 bases between them. CDR3 size: 13 residues. In nucleotides, the CDR3 is TGTGCCAGCAGCCACCGGACAGGAAACACCATATATTTT. It yields the protein CASSHRTGNTIYF.

This clone was counted only a few times. The gene calls are TRBV7-2 and TRBJ2-5, with 9 bases matching TRBD1. Germline CDR1 reads SGHTA; CDR2 reads FQGNSA. Unmatched junction bases numbered 8, after V lost 5 bases and J lost 1 base. The CDR3 covers 16 residues. CDR3 loop: CASSPGQGLGQETQYF. The CDR3 coding sequence is TGTGCCAGCAGCCCTGGACAGGGGTTGGGCCAAGAGACCCAGTACTTC.

This clone was found a few times. J is TRBJ2-1 and V is TRBV10-1, with TRBD1 matching 9 bases. V lost 5 bases and J lost 4; bases outside the gene matches: 15. Germline V gene lookup returns CDR1 WNHNN and CDR2 SYGVQD (reference sequence). This CDR3 has 18 amino acids. DNA for the CDR3: TGCGCCAGCAGTCCAGTCCCGGGACAGGGAACGGCATACAATGAGCAGTTCTTC. Its protein is CASSPVPGQGTAYNEQFF.

V usage is TRBV28 and J usage is TRBJ2-3; D is perhaps TRBD1 or TRBD2 (5 bases each). The CDR3 consists of 14 residues. Trimming removed 5 bases at V and 3 bases at J, with 12 bases between. Germline V gives CDR1 MDHEN, CDR2 SYDVKM. CDR3 residues: CASSGTPKTDTQYF. The CDR3 DNA sequence: TGTGCCAGCAGTGGGACCCCAAAGACAGATACGCAGTATTTT.

The chain combines TRBV5-1 with TRBJ2-5; tentatively, D is TRBD1 (6 bases). Near its end, the DNA agrees better with TRBJ2-7, so the J call may be wrong. The CDR3 is 15 residues long. Germline assignment: CDR1 SGHRS and CDR2 YFSETQ. CDR3 bases: TGCGCCAGCAGCTTGGGACAGGTCTCCTCCTACGAGCAGTACTTC. Protein: CASSLGQVSSYEQYF.

The CDR3 DNA sequence: TGTGCCATCAGTGAGTCGATAGTTCAAGAGACCCAGTACTTC. Residues: CAISESIVQETQYF. The chain uses TRBV10-3 and TRBJ2-5; D remains ambiguous. This CDR3 is built from 14 residues. Germline assignment: CDR1 ENHRY and CDR2 SYGVKD. V was cut by 0 bases and J by 2 bases, with 7 bases left in between.

Note on this clone: Distinct nucleotide sequences in the sample also encode this CDR3. This chain connects TRBV4-3 to TRBJ2-1; possibly TRBD1 for D (5 bases). The V gene lost 0 bases and the J gene lost 2 bases, with 8 bases spanning the gap. CDR3 length: 15 residues. In germline, CDR1 is LGHNA, CDR2 YSLEER. The CDR3 is CASSQEGLAYNEQFF. In nucleotides, the CDR3 is TGCGCCAGCAGCCAAGAGGGGCTAGCCTACAATGAGCAGTTCTTC.

CDR3: CASSLALNTEAFF. The DNA for the CDR3 is TGTGCCAGCAGCTTGGCGCTGAACACTGAAGCTTTCTTT. V is TRBV5-4 and J is TRBJ1-1; D is unclear. CDR1 is SGHNT and CDR2 is YYREEE in the germline V gene (reference sequence). The CDR3 is 13 residues long. Trimming stripped 0 bases from V and 0 bases from J, with 3 bases between. The whole variable domain, remainder taken from reference TRBV5-4 and TRBJ1-1, is ETGVTQSPTHLIKTRGQQVTLRCSSQSGHNTVSWYQQALGQGPQFIFQYYREEENGRGNFPPRFSGLQFPNYSSELNVNALELDDSALYLCASSLALNTEAFFGQGTRLTVV.

This clone was seen only a few times. The chain couples TRBV25-1 to TRBJ2-3, with a weak D call TRBD1 (5 bases). Germline V gene lookup returns CDR1 MGHDK and CDR2 SYGVNS. Between the trimmed V and J ends, which lost 5 bases and 0 bases, there was a span of 9 bases. This CDR3 is built from 14 residues. The chain's CDR3 is CASSRTPSTDTQYF. CDR3 DNA sequence: TGTGCCAGCAGTCGGACACCTAGCACAGATACGCAGTATTTT.

V and J are TRBV9 and TRBJ2-5; the D gene is possibly TRBD2 (5 bases). Trimming left V 3 bases short and J 1 base short, with 13 bases between. This CDR3 has 15 residues. Germline CDR1 SGDLS, CDR2 YYNGEE. The CDR3 nucleotides are TGTGCCAGCAGCGATCGAGCGGTCTTCCAAGAGACCCAGTACTTC. It codes for CASSDRAVFQETQYF.

V gene TRBV7-2 combines with J gene TRBJ2-2; D is unresolved. Germline assignment: CDR1 SGHTA and CDR2 FQGNSA. The CDR3 runs 15 residues. V was pared by 3 bases and J by 0 bases, with 8 bases between. This chain's CDR3 is CASSFSRSNTGELFF. CDR3 nucleotide sequence: TGTGCCAGCAGCTTTTCCCGTTCGAACACCGGGGAGCTGTTTTTT.

This clone was seen a handful of times. This chain joins TRBV29-1 and TRBJ1-1; a possible D gene is TRBD1 (5 bases). CDR3 length: 12 residues. V gave up 2 bases and J gave up 5 bases, with 9 bases separating them. Germline V gives CDR1 SQVTM, CDR2 ANQGSEA. As DNA, the CDR3 is TGCAGCGTTGAAAGGGGACGGACTGAAGCTTTCTTT. As protein: CSVERGRTEAFF.

This clone was seen a handful of times. The chain has TRBV6-6 and TRBJ2-1; 9 bases match TRBD2. Germline CDR1 is MNHNY and CDR2 is SVGAGI (reference sequence). V shed 5 bases, J shed 9 bases, and the junction held 14 bases outside the gene matches. The CDR3 length is 16 residues. For the CDR3, the DNA is TGTGCCAGCAGTACCGTTAGCGGGGGCTTCGAGGGTGAGCAGTTCTTC. It yields the protein CASSTVSGGFEGEQFF.